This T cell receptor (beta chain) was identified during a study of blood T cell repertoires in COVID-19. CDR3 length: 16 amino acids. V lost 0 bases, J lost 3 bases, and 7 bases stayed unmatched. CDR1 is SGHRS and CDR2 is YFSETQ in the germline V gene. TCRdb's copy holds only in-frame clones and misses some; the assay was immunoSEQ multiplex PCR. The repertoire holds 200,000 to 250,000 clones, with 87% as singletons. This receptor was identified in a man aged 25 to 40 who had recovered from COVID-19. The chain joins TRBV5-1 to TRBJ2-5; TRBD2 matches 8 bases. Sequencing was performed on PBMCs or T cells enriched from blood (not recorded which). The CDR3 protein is CASSLASFSGEETQYF. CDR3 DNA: TGCGCCAGCAGCTTGGCCAGTTTTAGCGGGGAAGAGACCCAGTACTTC.